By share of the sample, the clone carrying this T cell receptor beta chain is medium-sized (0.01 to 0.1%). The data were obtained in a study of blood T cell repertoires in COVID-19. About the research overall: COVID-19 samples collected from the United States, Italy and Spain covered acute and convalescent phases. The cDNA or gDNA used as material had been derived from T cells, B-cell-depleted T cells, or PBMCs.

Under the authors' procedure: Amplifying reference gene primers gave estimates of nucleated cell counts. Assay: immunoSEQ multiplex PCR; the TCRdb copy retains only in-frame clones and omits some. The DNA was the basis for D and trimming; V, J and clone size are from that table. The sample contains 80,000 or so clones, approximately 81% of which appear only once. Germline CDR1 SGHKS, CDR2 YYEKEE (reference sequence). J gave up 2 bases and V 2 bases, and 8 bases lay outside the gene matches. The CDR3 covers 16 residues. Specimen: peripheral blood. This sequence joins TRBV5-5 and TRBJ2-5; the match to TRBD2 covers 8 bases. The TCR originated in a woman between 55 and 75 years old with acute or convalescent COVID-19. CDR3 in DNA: TGTGCCAGCAGCTTTGTATCAAGCGGGGGACAAGAGACCCAGTACTTC. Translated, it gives CASSFVSSGGQETQYF.